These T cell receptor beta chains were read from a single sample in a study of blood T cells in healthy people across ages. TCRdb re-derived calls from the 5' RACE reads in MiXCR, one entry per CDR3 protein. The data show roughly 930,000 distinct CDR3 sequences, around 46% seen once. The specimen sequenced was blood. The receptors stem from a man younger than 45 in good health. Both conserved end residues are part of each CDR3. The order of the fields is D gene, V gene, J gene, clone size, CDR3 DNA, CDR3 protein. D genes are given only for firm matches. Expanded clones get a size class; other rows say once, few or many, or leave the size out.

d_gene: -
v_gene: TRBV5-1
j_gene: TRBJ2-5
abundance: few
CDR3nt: TGCGCCAGCAGCCCCTCTCACGGGGGTGTAGCGTTGTTAGAGACCCAGTACTTC
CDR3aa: CASSPSHGGVALLETQYF

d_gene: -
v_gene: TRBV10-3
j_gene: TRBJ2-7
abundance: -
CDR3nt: TGTGCCATCAGTGAGAGCGGGACAGGCACCTACGAGCAGTACTTC
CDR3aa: CAISESGTGTYEQYF

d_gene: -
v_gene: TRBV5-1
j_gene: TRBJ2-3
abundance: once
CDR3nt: TGCGCCAGCAGCTCCGCGGGGGACAGAACAGATACGCAGTATTTT
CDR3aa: CASSSAGDRTDTQYF

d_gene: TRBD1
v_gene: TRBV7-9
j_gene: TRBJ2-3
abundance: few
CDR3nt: TGTGCCAGCAGCTTCGGACAGGGGTCGGTCTTCACAGATACGCAGTATTTT
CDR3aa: CASSFGQGSVFTDTQYF

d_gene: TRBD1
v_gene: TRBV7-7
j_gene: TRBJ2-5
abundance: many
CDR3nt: TGTGCTAGCAGCTTAGGACAGGGGAGGCAAGAGACCCAGTACTTC
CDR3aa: CASSLGQGRQETQYF

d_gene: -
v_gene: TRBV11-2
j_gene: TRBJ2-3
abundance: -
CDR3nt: TGTGCCAGCAGCTTACTTTTAACCGGGTTCGCAGATACGCAGTATTTT
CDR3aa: CASSLLLTGFADTQYF

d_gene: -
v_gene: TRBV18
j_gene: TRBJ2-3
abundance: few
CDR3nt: TGTGCCAGCTCACCCCAGTCCACAGATACGCAGTATTTT
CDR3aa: CASSPQSTDTQYF

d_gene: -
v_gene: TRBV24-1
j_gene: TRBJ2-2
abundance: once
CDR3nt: TGTGCCACCAGTGATTTGACTGAGACCGGGGAGCTGTTTTTT
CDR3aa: CATSDLTETGELFF

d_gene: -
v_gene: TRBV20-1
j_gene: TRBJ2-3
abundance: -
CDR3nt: TGCAGTGTCGAGGCGGGCAGATTAATCAGTACACAGTATTTT
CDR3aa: CSVEAGRLISTQYF

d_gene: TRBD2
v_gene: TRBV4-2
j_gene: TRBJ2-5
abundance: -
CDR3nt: TGTGCCAGCAGCCAAGTAACGACTAGCGGGGAGGAGACCCAGTACTTC
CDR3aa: CASSQVTTSGEETQYF

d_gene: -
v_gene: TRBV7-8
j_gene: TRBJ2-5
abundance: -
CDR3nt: TGTGCCAGCAGCCACCAACCCCTAAACGGAGAGACCCAGTACTTC
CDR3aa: CASSHQPLNGETQYF

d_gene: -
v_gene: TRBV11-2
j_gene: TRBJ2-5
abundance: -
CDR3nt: TGTGCCAGCAGCGCCCGGTCTACGGGGCGTGAGACCCAGTACTTC
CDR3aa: CASSARSTGRETQYF

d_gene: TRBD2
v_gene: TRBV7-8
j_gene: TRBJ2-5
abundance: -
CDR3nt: TGTGCCAGCAGCTGGGTCGGACTAGCGGACAAGTACCAAGAGACCCAGTACTTC
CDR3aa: CASSWVGLADKYQETQYF

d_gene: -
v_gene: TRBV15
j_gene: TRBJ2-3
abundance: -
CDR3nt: TGTGCCACCAGTCTCCGGGCCATCCGCGCAGATACGCAGTATTTT
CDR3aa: CATSLRAIRADTQYF

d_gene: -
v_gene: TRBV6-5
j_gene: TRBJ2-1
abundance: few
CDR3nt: TGTGCCAGCAGTTTAAGGGAGCCGAGCTCCTACAATGAGCAGTTCTTC
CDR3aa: CASSLREPSSYNEQFF

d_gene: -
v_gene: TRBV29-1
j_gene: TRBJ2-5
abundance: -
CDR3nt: TGCAGCGTTGGCCTCCCGGCGGGTCAAGAGACCCAGTACTTC
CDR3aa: CSVGLPAGQETQYF

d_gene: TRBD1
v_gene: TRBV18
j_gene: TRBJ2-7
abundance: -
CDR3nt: TGTGCCAGCTCACCACGTCAGGGGGACTCCTACGAGCAGTACTTC
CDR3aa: CASSPRQGDSYEQYF

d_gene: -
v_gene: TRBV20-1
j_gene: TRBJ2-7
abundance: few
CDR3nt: TGCAGTGCGCCGCGGACTACAAACACCTACGAGCAGTACTTC
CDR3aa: CSAPRTTNTYEQYF

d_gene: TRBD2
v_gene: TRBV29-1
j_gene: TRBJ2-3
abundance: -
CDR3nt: TGCAGCGGCAGACTAGCGTGGGGTTTGGGTACGCAGTATTTT
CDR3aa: CSGRLAWGLGTQYF

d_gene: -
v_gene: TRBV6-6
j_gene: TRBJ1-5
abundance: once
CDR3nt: TGTGCCAGCAGTTACTCCGATCAGCCCCAGCATTTT
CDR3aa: CASSYSDQPQHF